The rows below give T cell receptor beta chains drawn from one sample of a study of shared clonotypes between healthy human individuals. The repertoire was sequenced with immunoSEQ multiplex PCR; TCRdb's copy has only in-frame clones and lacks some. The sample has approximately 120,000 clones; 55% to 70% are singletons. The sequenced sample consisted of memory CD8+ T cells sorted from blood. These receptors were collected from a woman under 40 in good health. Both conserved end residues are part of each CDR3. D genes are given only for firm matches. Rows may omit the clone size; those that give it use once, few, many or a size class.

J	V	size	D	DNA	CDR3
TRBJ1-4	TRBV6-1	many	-	TGTGCCAGCAGTGAAGCCGCAGGGTCTAATGAAAAACTGTTTTTT	CASSEAAGSNEKLFF
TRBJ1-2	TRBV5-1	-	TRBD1	TGCGCCAGCAGCTTGGTACAGGGGTTTGGCTACACCTTC	CASSLVQGFGYTF
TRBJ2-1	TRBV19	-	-	TGTGCCAGTAGTATCGGCTTAAGCTCCTACAATGAGCAGTTCTTC	CASSIGLSSYNEQFF
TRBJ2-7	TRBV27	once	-	TGTGCCAGCAGTTTATTGCCGCGGGGAGGATCCTACGAGCAGTACTTC	CASSLLPRGGSYEQYF
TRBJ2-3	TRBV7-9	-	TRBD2	TGTGCCAGCAGCTTAGGCGGGACTAACACAGATACGCAGTATTTT	CASSLGGTNTDTQYF
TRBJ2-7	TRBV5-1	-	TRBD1	TGCGCCAGCAGCGTCCGGGACAGGGGAGTATCCTACGAGCAGTACTTC	CASSVRDRGVSYEQYF
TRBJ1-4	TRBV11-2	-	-	TGTGCCAGCAGCTCCCGGACGGGAGAAAAACTGTTTTTT	CASSSRTGEKLFF
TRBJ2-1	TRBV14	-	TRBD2	TGTGCCAGCAGCCCCGGGACTAGCGGGTTCTTTAATGAGCAGTTCTTC	CASSPGTSGFFNEQFF
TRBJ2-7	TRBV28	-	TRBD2	TGTGCCAGCAGTTTTCGTACTAGCGGGAGACCCTACGAGCAGTACTTC	CASSFRTSGRPYEQYF
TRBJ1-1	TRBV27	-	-	TGTGCCAGCAGGGGGGTCGGGGGGAGAACTGAAGCTTTCTTT	CASRGVGGRTEAFF
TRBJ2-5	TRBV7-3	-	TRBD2	TGTGCCAGCAGCTCTAGCGGGAGGAGGCAAGAGACCCAGTACTTC	CASSSSGRRQETQYF
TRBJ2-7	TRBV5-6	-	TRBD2	TGTGCCAGCAGTTCAGCGGGAAAGGTCTACGAGCAGTACTTC	CASSSAGKVYEQYF
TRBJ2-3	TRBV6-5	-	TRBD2	TGTGCCAGCGGGAGGGTCATCGAGAGCACAGATACGCAGTATTTT	CASGRVIESTDTQYF
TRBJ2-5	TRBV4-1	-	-	TGCGCCAGCAGCCAAGTTATGGACAGCTGGGGGGAGACCCAGTACTTC	CASSQVMDSWGETQYF
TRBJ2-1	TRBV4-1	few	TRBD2	TGCGCCAGCAGCCAAGGGACTAGCGGAACCAACAATGAGCAGTTCTTC	CASSQGTSGTNNEQFF
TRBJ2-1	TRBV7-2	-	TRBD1	TGTGCCAGCAGCAGAACGGGACAGGGGAGCGTAGATGAGCAGTTCTTC	CASSRTGQGSVDEQFF
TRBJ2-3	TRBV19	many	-	TGTGCCAGTAGTTCGGGCGCAGATACGCAGTATTTT	CASSSGADTQYF
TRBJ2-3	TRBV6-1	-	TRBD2	TGTGCCAGCAGTCTTACTAGCGGCACCACAGATACGCAGTATTTT	CASSLTSGTTDTQYF
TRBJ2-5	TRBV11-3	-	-	TGTGCCAGCAGCTTATTAGAGACCCAGTACTTC	CASSLLETQYF
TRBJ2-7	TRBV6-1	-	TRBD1	TGTGCCAGCAGTACGGACAGGGCGCGCTTCTACGAGCAGTACTTC	CASSTDRARFYEQYF
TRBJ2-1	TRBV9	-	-	TGTGCCAGCAGTGTGGGGGGCGCATCGGATGAGCAGTTCTTC	CASSVGGASDEQFF
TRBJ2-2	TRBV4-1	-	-	TGCGCCAGCAGCCTGGGACAGAACACCGGGGAGCTGTTTTTT	CASSLGQNTGELFF
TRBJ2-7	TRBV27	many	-	TGTGCCAGCAGTTTATATAGGACAGCTACCTACGAGCAGTACTTC	CASSLYRTATYEQYF
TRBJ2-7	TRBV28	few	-	TGTGCCAGCAGCTACGGGACACGCACCTACGAGCAGTACTTC	CASSYGTRTYEQYF
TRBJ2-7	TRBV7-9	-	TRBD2	TGTGCCAGCAGCTTACCGACTAGCGGGAACTCCTACGAGCAGTACTTC	CASSLPTSGNSYEQYF
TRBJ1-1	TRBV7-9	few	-	TGTGCCAGCATTGGCCCGGGTCCTAGGGTTACTGAAGCTTTCTTT	CASIGPGPRVTEAFF
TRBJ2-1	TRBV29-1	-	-	TGCAGCGGGTCGGCGGCGGACTCCTACAATGAGCAGTTCTTC	CSGSAADSYNEQFF